This entry is about one TCR beta chain. The data were obtained in a study of blood T cell repertoires in COVID-19. About the study: The United States, Italy and Spain provided the acute and convalescent COVID-19 samples. In each case, the material was cDNA or gDNA derived from T cells, B-cell-depleted T cells, or PBMCs.

This CDR3 contains 14 residues. The germline CDR1 and CDR2 sequences are LGHDT and YNNKEL (reference sequence). V lost 8 bases, J lost 9 bases, and 20 bases lay in between. Using immunoSEQ multiplex PCR, the repertoire was profiled, and TCRdb retains in-frame clones only, with some absent. The sample includes roughly 200,000 clones, 81% seen only once; the top ten take roughly 11%. One Seattle source followed patients from active infection through their disease course. The sequenced material came from peripheral blood. This chain joins TRBV3-1 (or the pseudogene TRBV3-2) and TRBJ2-1; tentatively, D is TRBD2 (5 bases). The receptor was isolated from a woman aged 40 to 49 with COVID-19, enrolled during active disease. DNA for the CDR3: TGTGCCAGCGCCCCTACTAGGACTTCCCTTGAGCAGTTCTTC. Translated: CASAPTRTSLEQFF.